This T cell receptor (beta chain) came from a study of identical twins' blood T cells. Trimming cost V 1 base and J 5 bases, with 12 bases left between them. From germline, CDR1 is LGHNA and CDR2 YNFKEQ. The CDR3 sequence is 14 residues long. TCRdb analysed the 5' RACE reads with MiXCR anew, one entry per CDR3 protein. The table includes roughly 340,000 distinct CDR3 sequences, roughly 30% detected once. The rearrangement uses TRBV4-2 and TRBJ2-7; D is perhaps TRBD1 (5 bases). Sequenced: PBMCs. The TCR comes from a woman between 18 and 50 years old in good health. CDR3 amino acids: CASSQATGFDEQYF. The CDR3 DNA follows: TGTGCCAGCAGCCAAGCCACAGGATTCGACGAGCAGTACTTC.